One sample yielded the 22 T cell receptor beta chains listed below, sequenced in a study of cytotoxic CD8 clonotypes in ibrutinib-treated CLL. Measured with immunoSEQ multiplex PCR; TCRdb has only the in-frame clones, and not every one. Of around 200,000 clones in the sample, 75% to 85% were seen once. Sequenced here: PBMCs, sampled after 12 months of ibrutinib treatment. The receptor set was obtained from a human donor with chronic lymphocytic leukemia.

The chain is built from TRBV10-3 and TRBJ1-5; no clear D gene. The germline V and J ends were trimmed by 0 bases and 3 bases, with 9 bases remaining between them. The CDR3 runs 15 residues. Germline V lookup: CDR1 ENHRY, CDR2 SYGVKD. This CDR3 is CAISESSQTNQPQHF. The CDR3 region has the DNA TGTGCCATCAGTGAGTCCAGCCAAACCAATCAGCCCCAGCATTTT.

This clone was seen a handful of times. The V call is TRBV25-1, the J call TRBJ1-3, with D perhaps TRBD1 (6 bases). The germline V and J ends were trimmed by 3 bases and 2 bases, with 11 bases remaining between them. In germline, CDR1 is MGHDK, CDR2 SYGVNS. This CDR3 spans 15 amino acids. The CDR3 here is CASSDQQGTGNTIYF. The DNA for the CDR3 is TGTGCCAGCAGTGATCAACAGGGAACTGGAAACACCATATATTTT.

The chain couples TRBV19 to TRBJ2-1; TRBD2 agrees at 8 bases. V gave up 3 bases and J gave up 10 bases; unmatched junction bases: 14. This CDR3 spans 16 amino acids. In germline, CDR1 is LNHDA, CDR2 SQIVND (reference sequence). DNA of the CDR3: TGTGCCAGTAGTATGGGTCGAAGCGGGAGCCCTAGGGAGCAGTTCTTC. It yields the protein CASSMGRSGSPREQFF.

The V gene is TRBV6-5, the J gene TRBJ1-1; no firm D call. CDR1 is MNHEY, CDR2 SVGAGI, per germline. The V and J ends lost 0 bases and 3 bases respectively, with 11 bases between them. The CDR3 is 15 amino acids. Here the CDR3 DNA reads TGTGCCAGCAGTTACTCGGGCCAGAGACACACTGAAGCTTTCTTT. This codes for CASSYSGQRHTEAFF.

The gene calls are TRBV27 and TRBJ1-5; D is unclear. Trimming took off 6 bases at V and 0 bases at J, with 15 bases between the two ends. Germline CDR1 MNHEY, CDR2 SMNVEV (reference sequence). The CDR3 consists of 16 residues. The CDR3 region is CASSVDGKYSNQPQHF. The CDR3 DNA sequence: TGTGCCAGCAGCGTGGACGGAAAGTATAGCAATCAGCCCCAGCATTTT.

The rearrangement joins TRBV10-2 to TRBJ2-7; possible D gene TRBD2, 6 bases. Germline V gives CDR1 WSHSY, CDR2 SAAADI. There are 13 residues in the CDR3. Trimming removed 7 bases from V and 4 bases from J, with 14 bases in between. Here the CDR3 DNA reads TGCGCCAGCAACCCCGGGACTCTTTACGAGCAGTACTTC. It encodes CASNPGTLYEQYF.

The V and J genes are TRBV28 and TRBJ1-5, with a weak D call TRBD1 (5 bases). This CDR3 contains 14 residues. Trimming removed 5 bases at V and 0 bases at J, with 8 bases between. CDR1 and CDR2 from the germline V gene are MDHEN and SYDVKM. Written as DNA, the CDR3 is TGTGCCAGCAGTGACACAGGTAGCAATCAGCCCCAGCATTTT. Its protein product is CASSDTGSNQPQHF.

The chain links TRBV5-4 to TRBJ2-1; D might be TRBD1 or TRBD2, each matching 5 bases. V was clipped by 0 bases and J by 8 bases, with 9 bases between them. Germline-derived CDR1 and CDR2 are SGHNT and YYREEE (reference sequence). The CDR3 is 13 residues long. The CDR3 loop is CASSLGGSDEQFF. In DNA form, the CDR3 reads TGTGCCAGCAGCTTGGGGGGGAGCGATGAGCAGTTCTTC.

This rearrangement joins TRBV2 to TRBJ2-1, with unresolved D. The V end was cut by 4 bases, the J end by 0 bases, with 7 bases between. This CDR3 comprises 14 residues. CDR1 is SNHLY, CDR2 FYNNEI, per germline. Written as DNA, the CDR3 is TGTGCCAGCAGTGTAACCAGCTCCTACAATGAGCAGTTCTTC. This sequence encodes CASSVTSSYNEQFF.

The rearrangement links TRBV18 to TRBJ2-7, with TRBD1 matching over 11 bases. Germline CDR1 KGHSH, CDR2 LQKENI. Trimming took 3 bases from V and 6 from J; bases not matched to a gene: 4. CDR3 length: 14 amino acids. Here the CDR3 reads CASSPRDRGFEQYF. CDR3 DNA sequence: TGTGCCAGCTCACCGCGGGACAGGGGGTTCGAGCAGTACTTC.

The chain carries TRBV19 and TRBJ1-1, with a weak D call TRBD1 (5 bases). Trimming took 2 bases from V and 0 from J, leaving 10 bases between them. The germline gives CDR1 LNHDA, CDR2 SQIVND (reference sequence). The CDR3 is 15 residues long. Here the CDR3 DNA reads TGTGCCAGTAGTATATTGGGGGGGATGAACACTGAAGCTTTCTTT. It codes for CASSILGGMNTEAFF.

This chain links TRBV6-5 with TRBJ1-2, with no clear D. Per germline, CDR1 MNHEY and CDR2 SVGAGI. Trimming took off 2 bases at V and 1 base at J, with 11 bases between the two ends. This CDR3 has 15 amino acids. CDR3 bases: TGTGCCAGCAGTTACCCGGGAGCGGATAACTATGGCTACACCTTC. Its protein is CASSYPGADNYGYTF.

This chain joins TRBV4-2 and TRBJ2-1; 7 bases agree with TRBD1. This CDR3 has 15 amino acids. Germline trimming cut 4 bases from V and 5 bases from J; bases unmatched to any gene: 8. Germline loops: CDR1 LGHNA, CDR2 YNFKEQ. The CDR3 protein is CASSPPGQVDNEQFF. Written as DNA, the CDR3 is TGTGCCAGCAGCCCCCCCGGACAGGTTGACAATGAGCAGTTCTTC.

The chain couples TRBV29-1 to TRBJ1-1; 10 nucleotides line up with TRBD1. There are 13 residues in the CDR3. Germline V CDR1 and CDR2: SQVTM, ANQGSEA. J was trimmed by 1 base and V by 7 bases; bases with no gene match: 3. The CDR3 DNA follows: TGCAGCGCACGGACAGGGGGGAACACTGAAGCTTTCTTT. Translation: CSARTGGNTEAFF.

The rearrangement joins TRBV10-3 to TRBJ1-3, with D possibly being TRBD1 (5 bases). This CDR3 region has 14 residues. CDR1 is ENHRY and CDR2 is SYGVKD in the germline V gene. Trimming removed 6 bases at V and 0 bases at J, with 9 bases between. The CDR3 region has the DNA TGTGCCATCAGAGACAGCAGCTCTGGAAACACCATATATTTT. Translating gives CAIRDSSSGNTIYF.

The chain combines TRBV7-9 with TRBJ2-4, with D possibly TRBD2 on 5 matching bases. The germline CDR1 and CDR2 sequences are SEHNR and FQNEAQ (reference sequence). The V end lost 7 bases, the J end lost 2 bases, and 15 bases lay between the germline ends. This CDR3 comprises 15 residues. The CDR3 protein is CASNGGPAPKNIQYF. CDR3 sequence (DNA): TGTGCCAGCAACGGCGGGCCGGCTCCCAAAAACATTCAGTACTTC.

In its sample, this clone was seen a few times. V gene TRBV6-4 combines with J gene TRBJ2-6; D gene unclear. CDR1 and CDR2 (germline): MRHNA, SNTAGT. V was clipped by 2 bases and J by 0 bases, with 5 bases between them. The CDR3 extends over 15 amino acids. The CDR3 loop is CASSDTNSGANVLTF. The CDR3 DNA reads TGTGCCAGCAGTGACACAAACTCTGGGGCCAACGTCCTGACTTTC.

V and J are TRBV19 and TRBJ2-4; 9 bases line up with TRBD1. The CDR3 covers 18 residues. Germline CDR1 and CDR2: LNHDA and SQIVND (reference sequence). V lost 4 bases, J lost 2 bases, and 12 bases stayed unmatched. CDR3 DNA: TGTGCCAGTAGTAGGGGGTCCGGGACAGGGAAGACCAAAAACATTCAGTACTTC. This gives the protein CASSRGSGTGKTKNIQYF.

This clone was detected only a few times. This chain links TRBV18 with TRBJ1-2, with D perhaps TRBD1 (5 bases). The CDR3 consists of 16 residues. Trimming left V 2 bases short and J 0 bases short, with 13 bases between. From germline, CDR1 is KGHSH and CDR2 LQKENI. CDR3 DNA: TGTGCCAGCTCACCAGGCGGGGCAGGAGCTAACTATGGCTACACCTTC. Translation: CASSPGGAGANYGYTF.

The CDR3 DNA is TGTGCCAGCAGTGAGACAACGGGGGGGGTCGAGCAGTACTTC. It yields the protein CASSETTGGVEQYF. The chain joins TRBV2 to TRBJ2-7, with TRBD2 identical over 8 bases. This CDR3 spans 14 amino acids. J was trimmed by 6 bases and V by 3 bases; bases with no gene match: 7. Germline V gene data show CDR1 as SNHLY and CDR2 as FYNNEI.

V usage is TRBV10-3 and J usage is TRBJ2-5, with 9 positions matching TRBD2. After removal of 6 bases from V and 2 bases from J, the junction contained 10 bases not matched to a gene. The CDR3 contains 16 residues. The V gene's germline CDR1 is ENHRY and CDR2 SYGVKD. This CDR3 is CAISGQGLATQETQYF. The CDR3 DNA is TGTGCCATCAGCGGTCAGGGACTAGCCACGCAAGAGACCCAGTACTTC.

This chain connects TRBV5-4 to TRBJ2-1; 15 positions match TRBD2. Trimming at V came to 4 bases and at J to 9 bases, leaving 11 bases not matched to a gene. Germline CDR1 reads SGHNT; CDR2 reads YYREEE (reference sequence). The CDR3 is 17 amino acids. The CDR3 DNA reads TGTGCCAGCAGCCAACATTCCGGGACTAGCGGGAGGCTTGAGCAGTTCTTC. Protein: CASSQHSGTSGRLEQFF.